These 13 T cell receptor beta chains were sequenced from one sample in a study of T cell responses to AZD1222 COVID-19 vaccine. Libraries were prepared by immunoSEQ multiplex PCR; TCRdb keeps only in-frame clonotypes and omits some of them. The top ten clones hold roughly 1.2% of a sample with around 150,000 clones, around 94% of them seen once. Sample: peripheral blood, taken on day 0 of AZD1222 vaccination. The receptors were sampled from an adult in good health.

About this clone: Compared with germline, one end of the junction differs, possibly owing to a read error. The rearrangement joins TRBV18 to TRBJ2-5, with TRBD1 matching 10 bases. CDR1 is KGHSH, CDR2 LQKENI, per germline. This CDR3 comprises 16 residues. CDR3 protein: CASSITGTGDSLGSNF. As DNA, the CDR3 is TGTGCCAGCTCAATCACCGGGACAGGGGACTCCCTCGGGAGTAACTTC. The full variable domain, completed using reference TRBV18 and TRBJ2-5, is NAGVMQNPRHLVRRRGQEARLRCSPMKGHSHVYWYRQLPEEGLKFMVYLQKENIIDESGMPKERFSAEFPKEGPSILRIQQVVRGDSAAYFCASSITGTGDSLGSNFGPGTRLLVL.

CDR3 residues: CASGWGGRFGEAFF. The CDR3 nucleotides are TGTGCCAGCGGTTGGGGGGGGCGCTTCGGTGAAGCTTTCTTT. This sequence joins TRBV25-1 and TRBJ1-1, with TRBD1 as a possible D gene (6 bases). The CDR3 totals 14 residues. Germline assignment: CDR1 MGHDK and CDR2 SYGVNS. V lost 8 bases, J lost 7 bases, and 20 bases lay in between.

This chain uses TRBV5-1 with TRBJ2-4, with a possible D match to TRBD1 (6 bases). The CDR3 is 17 residues long. V was pared by 4 bases and J by 0 bases, with 17 bases between. In germline, CDR1 is SGHRS, CDR2 YFSETQ. CDR3 bases: TGCGCCAGCAGCCGCAGCGGACAGACCCTAGCCAAAAACATTCAGTACTTC. Translated: CASSRSGQTLAKNIQYF. Supplemented by reference TRBV5-1 and TRBJ2-4, the full variable domain reads KAGVTQTPRYLIKTRGQQVTLSCSPISGHRSVSWYQQTPGQGLQFLFEYFSETQRNKGNFPGRFSGRQFSNSRSEMNVSTLELGDSALYLCASSRSGQTLAKNIQYFGAGTRLSVL.

This clone was picked up one time. The chain is built from TRBV6-5 and TRBJ1-2, with 8 positions matching TRBD1. CDR3 size: 14 residues. Germline CDR1 and CDR2: MNHEY and SVGAGI. V trimming: 2 bases; J trimming: 5 bases; junction bases outside the gene matches: 4. Here the CDR3 DNA reads TGTGCCAGCAGTTACCGTACAGGGGGTTATGGCTACACCTTC. Translating gives CASSYRTGGYGYTF.

CDR3 sequence: CSVLRADYGYTF. CDR3 nucleotides: TGCAGCGTTCTACGGGCGGACTATGGCTACACCTTC. This sequence joins TRBV29-1 and TRBJ1-2; D remains ambiguous. This CDR3 comprises 12 residues. The germline CDR1 and CDR2 sequences are SQVTM and ANQGSEA. Between the trimmed V and J ends, which lost 5 bases and 3 bases, there was a span of 10 bases. Variable domain in full (rest from reference TRBV29-1 and TRBJ1-2): SAVISQKPSRDICQRGTSLTIQCQVDSQVTMMFWYRQQPGQSLTLIATANQGSEATYESGFVIDKFPISRPNLTFSTLTVSNMSPEDSSIYLCSVLRADYGYTFGSGTRLTVV.

V is TRBV7-6 and J is TRBJ2-1; 11 positions agree with TRBD2. CDR1 is SGHVS and CDR2 is FNYEAQ in the germline V gene. V lost 5 bases, J lost 7 bases, and 10 bases stayed unmatched. The CDR3 sequence is 16 residues long. This chain's CDR3 is CASSAYTSGRNNEQFF. CDR3 in DNA: TGTGCCAGCAGCGCATACACTAGCGGGAGAAATAATGAGCAGTTCTTC. Full variable domain (missing parts from reference TRBV7-6 and TRBJ2-1): GAGVSQSPRYKVTKRGQDVALRCDPISGHVSLYWYRQALGQGPEFLTYFNYEAQQDKSGLPNDRFSAERPEGSISTLTIQRTEQRDSAMYRCASSAYTSGRNNEQFFGPGTRLTVL.

The chain joins TRBV2 to TRBJ2-2; D is uncertain. The CDR3 totals 14 residues. The ends were cut back, 7 bases at V and 0 bases at J, with 9 bases in the middle. In germline, CDR1 is SNHLY, CDR2 FYNNEI. CDR3 region: CASNETPNTGELFF. The DNA of the CDR3 is TGTGCCAGCAACGAAACCCCGAACACCGGGGAGCTGTTTTTT.

J is TRBJ1-5 and V is TRBV28; D gene ambiguous. Trimming took 6 bases from V and 4 from J, leaving 16 bases between them. The germline V gene encodes CDR1 MDHEN and CDR2 SYDVKM. The CDR3 has 15 residues. CDR3 sequence reads: CASRPRGLQNQPQHF. The CDR3 DNA reads as TGTGCCAGCAGACCCCGTGGGCTTCAGAATCAGCCCCAGCATTTT. Variable domain in full (rest from reference TRBV28 and TRBJ1-5): DVKVTQSSRYLVKRTGEKVFLECVQDMDHENMFWYRQDPGLGLRLIYFSYDVKMKEKGDIPEGYSVSREKKERFSLILESASTNQTSMYLCASRPRGLQNQPQHFGDGTRLSIL.

This clone was detected only once. One end of the junction fails to match germline, which may point to a read error. The gene calls are TRBV28 and TRBJ1-1; D not resolved. Germline V gives CDR1 MDHEN, CDR2 SYDVKM. The CDR3 is made up of 8 amino acids. CDR3 sequence (DNA): TGTGCCAGCGGATCAGGCGGGTTT. Translation: CASGSGGF.

The chain uses TRBV4-3 and TRBJ2-3; 7 bases are shared with TRBD2. V dropped 4 bases and J dropped 2; count of bases not matched to a gene: 12. This CDR3 is 17 amino acids long. In germline, CDR1 is LGHNA, CDR2 YSLEER. The CDR3 sequence is CASSPSLRAGATDTQYF. DNA of the CDR3: TGCGCCAGCAGCCCAAGCCTAAGGGCGGGAGCCACAGATACGCAGTATTTT.

The chain combines TRBV4-1 with TRBJ1-2, with TRBD1 as a possible D gene (6 bases). CDR1 MGHRA and CDR2 YSYEKL come from the germline V gene. This CDR3 contains 17 residues. V lost 4 bases and J lost 0, with 18 bases in between. The CDR3 nucleotides are TGCGCCAGCAGCCCGAACGCGGGGGGCGAGTCTAACTATGGCTACACCTTC. This translates into CASSPNAGGESNYGYTF.

The chain employs TRBV6-5 and TRBJ1-6; tentative D call: TRBD1 (6 bases). The CDR3 has 12 residues. Germline V gene data show CDR1 as MNHEY and CDR2 as SVGAGI. Trimming took off 6 bases at V and 7 bases at J, with 7 bases between the two ends. The CDR3 loop reads CASRTGNSPLHF. The CDR3 bases are TGTGCCAGCAGAACAGGGAATTCACCCCTCCACTTT.

V is TRBV30 and J is TRBJ1-5; 9 bases align to TRBD1. Trimming at V came to 0 bases and at J to 6 bases, leaving 0 bases not matched to a gene. Germline CDR1 GTSNPN, CDR2 SVGIG (reference sequence). This CDR3 is 13 amino acids long. The CDR3 loop is CAWSVTGGQPQHF. As DNA, the CDR3 is TGTGCCTGGAGTGTGACAGGGGGTCAGCCCCAGCATTTT.